These 30 T cell receptor beta chains were sequenced from one sample in a study of cytotoxic CD8 clonotypes in ibrutinib-treated CLL. Clones were read by immunoSEQ multiplex PCR, and TCRdb kept only the in-frame ones, dropping some. This sample has 250,000 to 350,000 clones, with approximately 76% found just once. This sample comprised PBMCs, obtained at disease progression, from a patient treated with ibrutinib. The receptors derive from a human donor with chronic lymphocytic leukemia.

This clone was found a few times. The CDR3 nucleotides read TGTGCCAGCAGCTTAGCGGAGGGGGCGCGTGGAAACACCATATATTTT. Translating it yields CASSLAEGARGNTIYF. The chain joins TRBV7-6 to TRBJ1-3; 7 bases are a match to TRBD1. CDR1 is SGHVS, CDR2 FNYEAQ, per germline. Germline trimming cut 0 bases from V and 3 bases from J; bases unmatched to any gene: 5. The CDR3 length is 16 residues.

This clone appeared a few times. The chain carries TRBV28 and TRBJ2-3; D gene ambiguous. Trimming cost V 5 bases and J 3 bases, with 0 bases left between them. This CDR3 contains 10 residues. Germline CDR1 and CDR2: MDHEN and SYDVKM. CDR3 nucleotides: TGTGCCAGCAGTACAGATACGCAGTATTTT. Protein sequence: CASSTDTQYF.

The chain recombines TRBV28 with TRBJ2-7, with D unclear. Per the germline V gene, CDR1 is MDHEN and CDR2 is SYDVKM. V lost 1 base to trimming and J lost 6 bases, with 16 bases between them. The CDR3 covers 15 residues. CDR3 sequence reads: CASSLLPYQLSEQYF. In DNA form, the CDR3 reads TGTGCCAGCAGTTTATTGCCCTATCAGCTCTCCGAGCAGTACTTC. Combining the CDR3 with reference TRBV28 and TRBJ2-7 gives the whole variable domain DVKVTQSSRYLVKRTGEKVFLECVQDMDHENMFWYRQDPGLGLRLIYFSYDVKMKEKGDIPEGYSVSREKKERFSLILESASTNQTSMYLCASSLLPYQLSEQYFGPGTRLTVT.

The genes are TRBV2 and TRBJ2-5; 9 bases map to TRBD2. The CDR3 is 18 amino acids. The germline V gene encodes CDR1 SNHLY and CDR2 FYNNEI. Trimming removed 0 bases from V and 2 bases from J; junction bases left unmatched: 10. CDR3 DNA sequence: TGTGCCAGCAGTGAAGCGCTTCGGCTAGCGGGACAACAAGAGACCCAGTACTTC. Protein sequence: CASSEALRLAGQQETQYF.

In its sample, this clone was seen many times. V usage is TRBV5-6 and J usage is TRBJ2-7; 9 positions match TRBD2. V shed 4 bases and J 6 bases; nucleotides not matched to a gene: 11. The germline V gene encodes CDR1 SGHDT and CDR2 YYEEEE. The CDR3 length is 15 residues. In nucleotides, the CDR3 is TGTGCCAGCAGCATCCCTAGCGGGACTCCCTCCGAGCAGTACTTC. Residues: CASSIPSGTPSEQYF.

The chain carries TRBV6-5 and TRBJ1-2, with TRBD1 matching over 7 bases. After removal of 5 bases from V and 7 bases from J, the junction contained 7 bases not matched to a gene. Per germline, CDR1 MNHEY and CDR2 SVGAGI. The CDR3 has 13 residues. The CDR3 region is CASSPPTGVGYTF. Written as DNA, the CDR3 is TGTGCCAGCAGTCCCCCCACAGGGGTTGGCTACACCTTC.

The gene calls are TRBV5-1 and TRBJ2-1; the match to TRBD2 covers 7 bases. CDR1 SGHRS and CDR2 YFSETQ come from the germline V gene. The CDR3 runs to 15 residues. Trimming at V came to 0 bases and at J to 10 bases, leaving 10 bases not matched to a gene. CDR3 in amino acids: CASSLASGGPGEQFF. The CDR3 DNA is TGCGCCAGCAGCTTGGCTTCGGGGGGACCCGGGGAGCAGTTCTTC.

The rearrangement links TRBV9 to TRBJ2-3; D unclear. The V end lost 3 bases, the J end lost 1 base, and 12 bases lay between the germline ends. The germline gives CDR1 SGDLS, CDR2 YYNGEE. The CDR3 runs to 15 residues. The CDR3 sequence: CASSAESWGTDTQYF. For the CDR3, the DNA is TGTGCCAGCAGCGCCGAATCATGGGGCACAGATACGCAGTATTTT.

The genes are TRBV18 and TRBJ1-4; unclear D gene. This CDR3 comprises 13 residues. CDR1 and CDR2 from the germline V gene are KGHSH and LQKENI. V gave up 2 bases and J gave up 8 bases, with 9 bases separating them. CDR3 in amino acids: CASSPGSREKLFF. Here the CDR3 DNA reads TGTGCCAGCTCACCAGGCAGTAGGGAAAAACTGTTTTTT. Using reference TRBV18 and TRBJ1-4 for the parts outside the CDR3, the full variable domain is NAGVMQNPRHLVRRRGQEARLRCSPMKGHSHVYWYRQLPEEGLKFMVYLQKENIIDESGMPKERFSAEFPKEGPSILRIQQVVRGDSAAYFCASSPGSREKLFFGSGTQLSVL.

The genes are TRBV19 and TRBJ2-7, with 9 positions matching TRBD1. The ends lost 0 bases at V and 2 bases at J; junction bases unmatched: 20. Germline-derived CDR1 and CDR2 are LNHDA and SQIVND (reference sequence). CDR3 length: 21 residues. The CDR3 sequence: CASSIDLPDPASGQGPYEQYF. The CDR3 coding sequence is TGTGCCAGTAGTATAGATCTGCCCGACCCGGCCTCGGGACAGGGCCCCTACGAGCAGTACTTC.

The chain combines TRBV19 with TRBJ2-3; D not resolved. Germline assignment: CDR1 LNHDA and CDR2 SQIVND (reference sequence). V lost 3 bases, J lost 5 bases, and 3 bases lay in between. The CDR3 sequence is 11 residues long. CDR3 DNA sequence: TGTGCCAGTAGTATTGGAGATACGCAGTATTTT. Encoded protein: CASSIGDTQYF.

The chain carries TRBV11-3 and TRBJ2-7; no reliable D call. Looked up from germline, CDR1 is SGHNT and CDR2 is YENEEA. Trimming removed 5 bases from V and 4 bases from J, with 12 bases in between. The CDR3 extends over 13 amino acids. The CDR3 region has the DNA TGTGCCAGCAGCCCGGCGGCCGGGTACGAGCAGTACTTC. It codes for CASSPAAGYEQYF.

This clone turned up a few times. The chain combines TRBV29-1 with TRBJ1-2; 8 bases are a match to TRBD1. With V trimmed by 3 bases and J by 2 bases, 2 bases remained unmatched. CDR3 length equals 13 residues. Germline V gene lookup returns CDR1 SQVTM and CDR2 ANQGSEA. CDR3 amino acids: CSVDDRGNYGYTF. The CDR3 DNA is TGCAGCGTTGATGACAGGGGAAACTATGGCTACACCTTC.

This chain uses TRBV18 with TRBJ1-2; perhaps TRBD1 as D (5 bases). CDR1 and CDR2 (germline): KGHSH, LQKENI. The CDR3 totals 13 residues. V gave up 1 base and J gave up 2 bases, with 5 bases separating them. The CDR3 nucleotides read TGTGCCAGCTCACCACAGGGGAACTATGGCTACACCTTC. Translation gives CASSPQGNYGYTF.

CDR3 nucleotides: TGCGCCAGCAGCCAAGTTCATCACTCTGGGGCCAACGTCCTGACTTTC. Translated: CASSQVHHSGANVLTF. The V gene is TRBV4-1, the J gene TRBJ2-6; D remains unclear. Deletions cut 1 base from V and 0 bases from J, with 7 bases between. The CDR3 loop spans 16 amino acids. Germline V lookup: CDR1 MGHRA, CDR2 YSYEKL.

The rearrangement links TRBV6-1 to TRBJ1-3; the D is unclear. The CDR3 sequence is 15 residues long. CDR1 and CDR2 (germline): MNHNS, SASEGT. V was cut by 2 bases and J by 0 bases, with 8 bases left in between. The CDR3: CASSESFISGNTIYF. The CDR3, as DNA: TGTGCCAGCAGTGAATCCTTTATCTCTGGAAACACCATATATTTT.

The chain joins TRBV20-1 to TRBJ2-5; D unresolved. The CDR3 is 10 amino acids. The germline V gene encodes CDR1 DFQATT and CDR2 SNEGSKA (reference sequence). The V gene lost 4 bases and the J gene lost 4 bases, with 4 bases spanning the gap. CDR3: CSATLETQYF. CDR3 DNA sequence: TGCAGTGCTACCTTAGAGACCCAGTACTTC.

The V call is TRBV10-3, the J call TRBJ2-2; 7 nucleotides line up with TRBD2. This CDR3 has 16 residues. The V gene's germline CDR1 is ENHRY and CDR2 SYGVKD. V was pared by 10 bases and J by 4 bases, with 15 bases of the junction left unmatched. The CDR3 region has the DNA TGTGCCACCGCCTACCCCCGGGACTATTCCACCGGGGAGCTGTTTTTT. Amino acid sequence: CATAYPRDYSTGELFF.

The V and J genes are TRBV9 and TRBJ2-5, with D possibly being TRBD1 (5 bases). V was pared by 4 bases and J by 4 bases, with 11 bases between. CDR1 and CDR2 (germline): SGDLS, YYNGEE. The CDR3 runs 13 residues. The CDR3 here is CASSPRQGETQYF. CDR3 DNA: TGTGCCAGCAGCCCAAGGCAGGGAGAGACCCAGTACTTC.

CDR3 nucleotide sequence: TGCGCCAGCAGCCATAACAGGGCAGTCGGGGAGCTGTTTTTT. This translates into CASSHNRAVGELFF. The gene calls are TRBV4-1 and TRBJ2-2, with D possibly TRBD1 on 6 matching bases. The V gene lost 3 bases and the J gene lost 7 bases, with 12 bases spanning the gap. The germline V gene has CDR1 MGHRA and CDR2 YSYEKL. CDR3 length equals 14 residues.

The V gene is TRBV2, the J gene TRBJ2-5; D ambiguous. The CDR3 runs to 11 residues. CDR1 and CDR2 (germline): SNHLY, FYNNEI. Trimming removed 3 bases at V and 4 bases at J, with 3 bases between. The CDR3 region is CASSDRETQYF. For the CDR3, the DNA is TGTGCCAGCAGTGACAGAGAGACCCAGTACTTC.

V and J are TRBV2 and TRBJ1-6; D not certain. The CDR3 spans 16 residues. Deletions cut 4 bases from V and 1 base from J, with 11 bases between. Germline lookup yields CDR1 SNHLY and CDR2 FYNNEI. CDR3 nucleotide sequence: TGTGCCAGCAGTGGCAGACAAGCATCCTATAATTCACCCCTCCACTTT. This gives the protein CASSGRQASYNSPLHF. Complete variable domain (other parts from reference TRBV2 and TRBJ1-6): EPEVTQTPSHQVTQMGQEVILRCVPISNHLYFYWYRQILGQKVEFLVSFYNNEISEKSEIFDDQFSVERPDGSNFTLKIRSTKLEDSAMYFCASSGRQASYNSPLHFGNGTRLTVT.

This clone turned up a few times. The chain uses TRBV18 and TRBJ2-7; unclear D gene. The germline gives CDR1 KGHSH, CDR2 LQKENI. Deletions cut 0 bases from V and 4 bases from J, with 4 bases between. CDR3 size: 12 residues. The chain's CDR3 is CASSPPGYEQYF. The CDR3 DNA reads TGTGCCAGCTCACCACCAGGTTACGAGCAGTACTTC.

This clone was observed a handful of times. CDR3: CASRPGGTGELFF. The CDR3 DNA reads TGTGCCAGCCGCCCTGGGGGGACCGGGGAGCTGTTTTTT. This chain joins TRBV9 and TRBJ2-2; TRBD2 is a possible D gene (6 bases). Per the germline V gene, CDR1 is SGDLS and CDR2 is YYNGEE. V shed 7 bases and J shed 5 bases, with 12 bases lying between them. This CDR3 is 13 amino acids long.

Notes on this clone: Other DNA sequences in the same sample also yield this CDR3. V usage is TRBV4-1 and J usage is TRBJ1-1; D is unresolved. Germline values: CDR1 MGHRA, CDR2 YSYEKL. The CDR3 consists of 11 residues. The V and J ends lost 1 base and 5 bases respectively, with 2 bases between them. The CDR3 protein is CASSQGTEAFF. The CDR3 nucleotides are TGCGCCAGCAGCCAAGGGACTGAAGCTTTCTTT.

The genes are TRBV5-1 and TRBJ2-3; D remains unclear. V dropped 7 bases and J dropped 2 bases, with 5 bases sitting between them. This CDR3 region has 11 residues. CDR1 is SGHRS and CDR2 is YFSETQ in the germline V gene. The CDR3 reads CASATTDTQYF. CDR3 bases: TGCGCCAGCGCAACCACAGATACGCAGTATTTT. Based on the CDR3 plus reference TRBV5-1 and TRBJ2-3, the full variable domain is KAGVTQTPRYLIKTRGQQVTLSCSPISGHRSVSWYQQTPGQGLQFLFEYFSETQRNKGNFPGRFSGRQFSNSRSEMNVSTLELGDSALYLCASATTDTQYFGPGTRLTVL.

As DNA, the CDR3 is TGTGCCAGCAGCTTAGTTCGGGGGTCGAACGAGCAGTACTTC. Residues: CASSLVRGSNEQYF. The chain employs TRBV7-2 and TRBJ2-7; possible D gene TRBD2, 6 bases. The CDR3 runs 14 residues. V lost 1 base and J lost 5, with 12 bases in between. Germline lookup yields CDR1 SGHTA and CDR2 FQGNSA.

The J gene is TRBJ2-6, the V gene TRBV19; no clear D gene. Trimming left V 8 bases short and J 4 bases short, with 9 bases between. The CDR3 loop spans 13 amino acids. In germline, CDR1 is LNHDA, CDR2 SQIVND (reference sequence). The chain's CDR3 is CASSVGGANVLTF. Here the CDR3 DNA reads TGTGCCAGTTCCGTGGGAGGGGCCAACGTCCTGACTTTC.

The CDR3 here is CASSQDLFRPASYEQYF. The CDR3 DNA is TGCGCCAGCAGCCAAGATCTTTTTAGGCCCGCTTCCTACGAGCAGTACTTC. The chain joins TRBV4-3 to TRBJ2-7; D remains ambiguous. Germline loops: CDR1 LGHNA, CDR2 YSLEER. The CDR3 totals 17 residues. The V end lost 0 bases, the J end lost 1 base, and 16 bases lay between the germline ends.

This clone was recorded a few times. J is TRBJ2-7 and V is TRBV5-4; 7 bases line up with TRBD1. Germline values: CDR1 SGHNT, CDR2 YYREEE (reference sequence). This CDR3 is 14 amino acids long. J gave up 3 bases and V 5 bases, and 8 bases lay outside the gene matches. The CDR3 region is CASSPDRAVYEQYF. CDR3 in DNA: TGTGCCAGCAGTCCCGACAGGGCGGTCTACGAGCAGTACTTC.